This TCR beta chain was observed in a study of shared clonotypes between healthy human individuals. CDR3 length: 17 residues. The germline V gene has CDR1 SGHRS and CDR2 YFSETQ. Trimming cost V 0 bases and J 5 bases; bases outside gene matches: 9. As concerns this clone: Its specificity is not known.

All donors were healthy HIV-negative adults lacking recent acute infections or vaccinations. In the authors' methods: Sequence data from immunoSEQ were junction-only and lacked quality scores; consequently, filtering differed. Assay used: immunoSEQ multiplex PCR; TCRdb lists only in-frame clones, some missing. The V and J calls and clone size are taken from that table; D and trimming were inferred from the DNA. Of 400,000 to 500,000 clones listed, 70% to 80% are singletons. The study, taken as a whole, reports: The sampled material consisted only of blood, and tissue repertoires are likely to differ.

The chain recombines TRBV5-1 with TRBJ2-5; TRBD2 matches 11 bases. This clonotype was sampled from a middle-aged woman in good health. Some clones in this sample may be carry-over from other donors' samples. Sequencing was performed on PBMCs. This CDR3 reads CASSLGTSGLLGETQYF. DNA for the CDR3: TGCGCCAGCAGCTTGGGGACTAGCGGGTTGTTGGGGGAGACCCAGTACTTC.